The 17 T cell receptor beta chains given below trace back to one sample, sequenced in a study of blood T cell repertoires in COVID-19. The table came from immunoSEQ multiplex PCR; TCRdb's copy has only in-frame clones and leaves some out. The sample has about 360,000 clones, 86% seen once; the top ten hold 7% to 7.5%. The material sequenced was peripheral blood. All receptors come from a woman between 55 and 75 years old with COVID-19, enrolled during active disease.

This clone was counted a few times. The chain is built from TRBV7-9 and TRBJ1-3; unclear D gene. The V and J ends lost 2 bases and 2 bases respectively, with 4 bases between them. The germline gives CDR1 SEHNR, CDR2 FQNEAQ (reference sequence). This CDR3 region has 13 residues. The CDR3 reads CASSLTTGNTIYF. CDR3 bases: TGTGCCAGCAGCTTAACTACTGGAAACACCATATATTTT.

The rearrangement joins TRBV6-5 to TRBJ2-7; 13 bases are a match to TRBD2. This CDR3 has 16 amino acids. CDR1 MNHEY and CDR2 SVGAGI come from the germline V gene. Trimming removed 2 bases from V and 5 bases from J; junction bases left unmatched: 6. CDR3 DNA sequence: TGTGCCAGCAGTTACCGGGCAGGGACTAGCGGGGACGAGCAGTACTTC. Protein product: CASSYRAGTSGDEQYF.

The V call is TRBV4-2, the J call TRBJ2-7; D ambiguous. The V end was cut by 0 bases, the J end by 2 bases, with 11 bases between. The germline V gene encodes CDR1 LGHNA and CDR2 YNFKEQ. This CDR3 region has 15 residues. The CDR3 DNA reads as TGTGCCAGCAGCCAAGATATGGCAGAGGCCTACGAGCAGTACTTC. Amino acid sequence: CASSQDMAEAYEQYF.

This clone was counted a few times. The chain uses TRBV7-9 and TRBJ1-1; TRBD1 matches at 9 bases. V gave up 5 bases and J gave up 2 bases; unmatched junction bases: 15. The CDR3 has 18 residues. The V gene's germline CDR1 is SEHNR and CDR2 FQNEAQ (reference sequence). The CDR3 protein is CASSAHYRGRLKNTEAFF. For the CDR3, the DNA is TGTGCCAGCAGCGCCCACTACAGGGGGCGACTCAAAAACACTGAAGCTTTCTTT.

V is TRBV7-2 and J is TRBJ2-1; 10 nucleotides agree with TRBD1. V dropped 4 bases and J dropped 8; count of bases not matched to a gene: 14. CDR1 is SGHTA and CDR2 is FQGNSA in the germline V gene. This CDR3 comprises 17 residues. The CDR3 reads CASSSTGGAGFIYEQFF. The CDR3 DNA is TGTGCCAGCAGCTCGACAGGGGGCGCCGGATTCATCTATGAGCAGTTCTTC.

As DNA, the CDR3 is TGTGCCAGCAGCTTAGGGCGTTCTAGCAATCAGCCCCAGCATTTT. Amino acids: CASSLGRSSNQPQHF. The chain carries TRBV13 and TRBJ1-5; D call uncertain. V was trimmed by 0 bases and J by 0 bases, leaving 6 bases between them. This CDR3 is built from 15 residues. Per the germline V gene, CDR1 is PRHDT and CDR2 is FYEKMQ (reference sequence).

CDR3 in amino acids: CASNQGGAVRGNSPLHF. The CDR3 DNA sequence: TGTGCCAGCAACCAAGGGGGGGCAGTACGCGGTAATTCACCCCTCCACTTT. The rearrangement joins TRBV2 to TRBJ1-6, with D possibly being TRBD1 (6 bases). From germline, CDR1 is SNHLY and CDR2 FYNNEI. Deletions cut 7 bases from V and 6 bases from J, with 22 bases between. The length of the CDR3 is 17 residues. The full variable domain, with the rest looked up from reference TRBV2 and TRBJ1-6, is EPEVTQTPSHQVTQMGQEVILRCVPISNHLYFYWYRQILGQKVEFLVSFYNNEISEKSEIFDDQFSVERPDGSNFTLKIRSTKLEDSAMYFCASNQGGAVRGNSPLHFGNGTRLTVT.

The chain has TRBV9 and TRBJ1-2; 7 bases fit TRBD1. V was pared by 2 bases and J by 4 bases, with 8 bases of the junction left unmatched. Germline CDR1 is SGDLS and CDR2 is YYNGEE. The CDR3 runs 15 residues. The CDR3 is CASSVTGASIYGYTF. CDR3 nucleotide sequence: TGTGCCAGCAGCGTTACAGGGGCCAGCATCTATGGCTACACCTTC.

V gene TRBV6-1 combines with J gene TRBJ1-2, with unresolved D. V dropped 2 bases and J dropped 6 bases, with 16 bases sitting between them. In germline, CDR1 is MNHNS, CDR2 SASEGT. The CDR3 sequence is 15 residues long. CDR3 nucleotide sequence: TGTGCCAGCAGTGAATATCCGGGCCCGCGGGATGGCTACACCTTC. This encodes CASSEYPGPRDGYTF.

V usage is TRBV27 and J usage is TRBJ1-1, with unresolved D. The V and J ends lost 1 base and 0 bases respectively, with 15 bases between them. The CDR3 is 17 residues long. Germline V CDR1 and CDR2: MNHEY, SMNVEV (reference sequence). CDR3 coding DNA: TGTGCCAGCAGTTTATATCGAGGAGGCAACATGAACACTGAAGCTTTCTTT. Amino acid sequence: CASSLYRGGNMNTEAFF.

The chain uses TRBV5-1 and TRBJ2-2; D possibly corresponds to TRBD2 (7 bases). V was clipped by 7 bases and J by 3 bases, with 16 bases between them. Looked up from germline, CDR1 is SGHRS and CDR2 is YFSETQ. The CDR3 is made up of 15 amino acids. CDR3 loop: CASRTGGGDTGELFF. The DNA of the CDR3 is TGCGCCAGCCGCACGGGGGGCGGCGACACCGGGGAGCTGTTTTTT. Together with reference TRBV5-1 and TRBJ2-2, the CDR3 gives the full variable domain: KAGVTQTPRYLIKTRGQQVTLSCSPISGHRSVSWYQQTPGQGLQFLFEYFSETQRNKGNFPGRFSGRQFSNSRSEMNVSTLELGDSALYLCASRTGGGDTGELFFGEGSRLTVL.

The rearrangement joins TRBV7-2 to TRBJ2-7, with TRBD1 matching over 9 bases. CDR1 and CDR2 from the germline V gene are SGHTA and FQGNSA. V lost 7 bases to trimming and J lost 3 bases; unmatched junction nucleotides: 10. There are 15 residues in the CDR3. DNA of the CDR3: TGTGCCAGCATCCCGCGACCGGGACAGGGCTACGAGCAGTACTTC. Its protein is CASIPRPGQGYEQYF.

The rearrangement uses TRBV2 and TRBJ2-5; 7 bases are a match to TRBD2. Germline CDR1 reads SNHLY; CDR2 reads FYNNEI. V shed 7 bases, J shed 4 bases, and the junction held 9 bases outside the gene matches. This CDR3 has 14 amino acids. CDR3 loop: CASNDWTRPETQYF. CDR3 sequence (DNA): TGTGCCAGCAACGACTGGACTAGACCAGAGACCCAGTACTTC.

The chain has TRBV19 and TRBJ1-6; 9 bases fit TRBD1. The germline V gene encodes CDR1 LNHDA and CDR2 SQIVND (reference sequence). The CDR3 spans 16 residues. V lost 5 bases to trimming and J lost 7 bases; unmatched junction nucleotides: 9. The CDR3 DNA is TGTGCCAGTAGTGGCTATGACAGGGGGACAAATTCACCCCTCCACTTT. It yields the protein CASSGYDRGTNSPLHF. The full variable domain, rest sourced from reference TRBV19 and TRBJ1-6, is DGGITQSPKYLFRKEGQNVTLSCEQNLNHDAMYWYRQDPGQGLRLIYYSQIVNDFQKGDIAEGYSVSREKKESFPLTVTSAQKNPTAFYLCASSGYDRGTNSPLHFGNGTRLTVT.

The chain couples TRBV3-1 (or the pseudogene TRBV3-2) to TRBJ2-3, with 14 bases fitting TRBD2. The CDR3 is 18 residues long. Germline CDR1 LGHDT, CDR2 YNNKEL (reference sequence). Germline trimming cut 0 bases from V and 3 bases from J; bases unmatched to any gene: 5. CDR3 in DNA: TGTGCCAGCAGCCAAGAAAGCGGACTAGCGGGGGGAACAGATACGCAGTATTTT. Translation: CASSQESGLAGGTDTQYF.

Details on this clone: Other nucleotide sequences from this sample produce the same CDR3. The gene calls are TRBV2 and TRBJ2-5; D is uncertain. Germline loops: CDR1 SNHLY, CDR2 FYNNEI. CDR3 length: 13 residues. V lost 3 bases to trimming and J lost 4 bases, with 9 bases between them. The CDR3 DNA reads as TGTGCCAGCAGTGATTCAGAATTAGAGACCCAGTACTTC. Translated: CASSDSELETQYF. The whole variable domain, remainder taken from reference TRBV2 and TRBJ2-5, is EPEVTQTPSHQVTQMGQEVILRCVPISNHLYFYWYRQILGQKVEFLVSFYNNEISEKSEIFDDQFSVERPDGSNFTLKIRSTKLEDSAMYFCASSDSELETQYFGPGTRLLVL.

The chain combines TRBV27 with TRBJ1-1; 10 bases map to TRBD1. V was pared by 6 bases and J by 5 bases, with 9 bases of the junction left unmatched. The germline V gene encodes CDR1 MNHEY and CDR2 SMNVEV (reference sequence). The CDR3 is made up of 15 amino acids. CDR3 residues: CASRDLDRGGTEAFF. The CDR3 bases are TGTGCCAGCAGAGATCTGGACAGGGGGGGGACTGAAGCTTTCTTT.